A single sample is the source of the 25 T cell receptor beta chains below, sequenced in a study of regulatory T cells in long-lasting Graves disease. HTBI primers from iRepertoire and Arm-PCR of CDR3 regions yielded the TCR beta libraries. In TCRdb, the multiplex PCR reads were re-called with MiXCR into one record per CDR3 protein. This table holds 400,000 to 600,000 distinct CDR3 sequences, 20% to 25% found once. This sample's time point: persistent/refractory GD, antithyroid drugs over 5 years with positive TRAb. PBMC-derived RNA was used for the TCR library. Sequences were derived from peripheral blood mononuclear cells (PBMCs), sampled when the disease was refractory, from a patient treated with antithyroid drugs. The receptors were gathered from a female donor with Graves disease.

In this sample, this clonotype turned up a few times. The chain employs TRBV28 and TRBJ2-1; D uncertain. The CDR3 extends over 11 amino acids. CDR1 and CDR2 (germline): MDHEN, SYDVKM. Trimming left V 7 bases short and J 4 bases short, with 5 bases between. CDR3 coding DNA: TGTGCCAGCACTGATTACAATGAGCAGTTCTTC. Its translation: CASTDYNEQFF.

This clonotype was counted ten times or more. The chain's CDR3 is CARGARDKNIQYF. The CDR3, as DNA: TGTGCCAGGGGGGCTAGGGACAAAAACATTCAGTACTTC. The rearrangement links TRBV2 to TRBJ2-4; perhaps TRBD1 as D (6 bases). CDR1 is SNHLY and CDR2 is FYNNEI in the germline V gene. V was pared by 9 bases and J by 3 bases, with 12 bases between. The CDR3 runs to 13 residues.

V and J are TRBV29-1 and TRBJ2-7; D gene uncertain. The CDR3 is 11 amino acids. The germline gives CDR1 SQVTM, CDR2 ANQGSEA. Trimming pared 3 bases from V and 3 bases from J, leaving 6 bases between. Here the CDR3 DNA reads TGCAGCGTTGATTGGGGCTACGAGCAGTACTTC. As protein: CSVDWGYEQYF.

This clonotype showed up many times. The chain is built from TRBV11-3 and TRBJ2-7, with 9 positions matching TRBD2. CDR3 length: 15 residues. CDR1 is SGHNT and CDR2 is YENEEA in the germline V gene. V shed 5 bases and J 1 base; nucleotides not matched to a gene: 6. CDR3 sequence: CASSARLADSYEQYF. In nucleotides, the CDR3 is TGTGCCAGCAGCGCCCGACTAGCGGATTCCTACGAGCAGTACTTC.

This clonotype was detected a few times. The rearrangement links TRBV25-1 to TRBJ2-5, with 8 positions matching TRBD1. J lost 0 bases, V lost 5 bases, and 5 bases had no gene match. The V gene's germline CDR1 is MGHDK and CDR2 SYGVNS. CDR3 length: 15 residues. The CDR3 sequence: CASSKTGDNQETQYF. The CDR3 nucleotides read TGTGCCAGCAGTAAGACAGGGGACAACCAAGAGACCCAGTACTTC. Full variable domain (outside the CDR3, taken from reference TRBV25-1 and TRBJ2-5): EADIYQTPRYLVIGTGKKITLECSQTMGHDKMYWYQQDPGMELHLIHYSYGVNSTEKGDLSSESTVSRIRTEHFPLTLESARPSHTSQYLCASSKTGDNQETQYFGPGTRLLVL.

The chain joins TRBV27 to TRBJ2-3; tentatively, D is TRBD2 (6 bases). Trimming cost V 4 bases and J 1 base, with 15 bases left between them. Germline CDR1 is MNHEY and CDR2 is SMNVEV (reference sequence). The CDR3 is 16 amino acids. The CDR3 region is CASSSPSTRRTDTQYF. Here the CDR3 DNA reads TGTGCCAGCAGTTCCCCGTCGACTAGACGCACAGATACGCAGTATTTT.

In DNA form, the CDR3 reads TGTGCCAGCGGGACAGAGCAGTACTTC. Protein sequence: CASGTEQYF. The V call is TRBV27, the J call TRBJ2-7; a weak D match, TRBD1 (6 bases). Trimming took 8 bases from V and 7 from J, leaving 6 bases between them. Germline-derived CDR1 and CDR2 are MNHEY and SMNVEV (reference sequence). This CDR3 contains 9 residues.

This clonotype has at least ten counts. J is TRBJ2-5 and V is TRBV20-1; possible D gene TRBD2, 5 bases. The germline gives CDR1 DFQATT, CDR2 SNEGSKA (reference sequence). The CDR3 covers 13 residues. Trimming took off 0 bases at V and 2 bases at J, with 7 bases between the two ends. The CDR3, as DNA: TGCAGTGCTAGAGATCGCGGGCAAGAGACCCAGTACTTC. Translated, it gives CSARDRGQETQYF.

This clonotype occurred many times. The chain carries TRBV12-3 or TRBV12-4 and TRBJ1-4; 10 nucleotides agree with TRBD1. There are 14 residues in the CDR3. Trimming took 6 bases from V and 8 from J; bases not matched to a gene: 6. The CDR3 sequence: CASRFGTGDEKLFF. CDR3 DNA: TGTGCCAGCAGATTCGGGACAGGGGACGAAAAACTGTTTTTT.

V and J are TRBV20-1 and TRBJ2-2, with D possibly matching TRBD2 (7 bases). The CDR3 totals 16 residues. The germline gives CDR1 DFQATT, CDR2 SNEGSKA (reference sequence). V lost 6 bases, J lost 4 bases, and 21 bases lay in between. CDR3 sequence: CSASPTGGAGTGELFF. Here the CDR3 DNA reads TGCAGTGCCTCCCCCACGGGGGGCGCGGGCACCGGGGAGCTGTTTTTT.

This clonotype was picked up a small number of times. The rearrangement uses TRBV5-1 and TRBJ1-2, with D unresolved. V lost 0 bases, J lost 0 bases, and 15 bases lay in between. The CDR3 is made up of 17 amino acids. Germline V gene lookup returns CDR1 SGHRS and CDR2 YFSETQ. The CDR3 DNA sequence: TGCGCCAGCAGCTTGGTAGGGTTATCCTCGTCTAACTATGGCTACACCTTC. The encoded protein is CASSLVGLSSSNYGYTF. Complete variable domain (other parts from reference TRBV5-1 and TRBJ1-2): KAGVTQTPRYLIKTRGQQVTLSCSPISGHRSVSWYQQTPGQGLQFLFEYFSETQRNKGNFPGRFSGRQFSNSRSEMNVSTLELGDSALYLCASSLVGLSSSNYGYTFGSGTRLTVV.

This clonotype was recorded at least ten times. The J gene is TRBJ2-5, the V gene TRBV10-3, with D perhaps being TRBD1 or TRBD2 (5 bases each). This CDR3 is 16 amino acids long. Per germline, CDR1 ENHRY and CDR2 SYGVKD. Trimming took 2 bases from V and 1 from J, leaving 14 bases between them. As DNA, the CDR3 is TGTGCCATCAGTGAGGGGGGAACAGACTTCCAAGAGACCCAGTACTTC. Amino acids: CAISEGGTDFQETQYF.

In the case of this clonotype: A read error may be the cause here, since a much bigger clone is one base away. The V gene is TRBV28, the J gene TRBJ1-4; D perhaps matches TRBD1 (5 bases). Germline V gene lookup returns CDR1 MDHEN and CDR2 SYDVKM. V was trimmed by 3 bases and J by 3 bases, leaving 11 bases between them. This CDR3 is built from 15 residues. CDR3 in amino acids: CASSFAQVSNEKLFF. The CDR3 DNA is TGTGCCAGCAGTTTTGCACAGGTCTCTAATGAAAAACTGTTTTTT.

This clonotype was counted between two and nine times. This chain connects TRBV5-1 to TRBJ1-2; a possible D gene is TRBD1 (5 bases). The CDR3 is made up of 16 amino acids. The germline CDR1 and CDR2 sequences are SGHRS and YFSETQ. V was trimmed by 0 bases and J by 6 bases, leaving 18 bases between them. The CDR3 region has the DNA TGCGCCAGCAGCTTGGATCCCTCGGGTCCAGGGAATGGCTACACCTTC. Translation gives CASSLDPSGPGNGYTF.

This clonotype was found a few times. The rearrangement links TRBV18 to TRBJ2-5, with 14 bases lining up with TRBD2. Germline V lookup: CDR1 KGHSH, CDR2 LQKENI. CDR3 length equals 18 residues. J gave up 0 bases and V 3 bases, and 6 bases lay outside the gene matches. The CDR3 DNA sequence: TGTGCCAGCTCACCGGGCGGGACTAGCGGGAGAAACCAAGAGACCCAGTACTTC. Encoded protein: CASSPGGTSGRNQETQYF.

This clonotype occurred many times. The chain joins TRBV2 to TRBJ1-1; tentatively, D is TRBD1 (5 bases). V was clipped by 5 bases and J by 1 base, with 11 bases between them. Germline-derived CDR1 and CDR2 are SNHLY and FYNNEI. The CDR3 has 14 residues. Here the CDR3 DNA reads TGTGCCAGCAGTTCGGGACGGGAGAACACTGAAGCTTTCTTT. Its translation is CASSSGRENTEAFF. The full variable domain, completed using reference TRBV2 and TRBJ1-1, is EPEVTQTPSHQVTQMGQEVILRCVPISNHLYFYWYRQILGQKVEFLVSFYNNEISEKSEIFDDQFSVERPDGSNFTLKIRSTKLEDSAMYFCASSSGRENTEAFFGQGTRLTVV.

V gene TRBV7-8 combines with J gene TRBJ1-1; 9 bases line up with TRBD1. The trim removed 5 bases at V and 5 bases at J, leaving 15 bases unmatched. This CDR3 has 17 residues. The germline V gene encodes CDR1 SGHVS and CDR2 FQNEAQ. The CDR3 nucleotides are TGTGCCAGCAGCCTTAGGGGTGAGGGACAGGGCTTGACTGAAGCTTTCTTT. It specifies CASSLRGEGQGLTEAFF. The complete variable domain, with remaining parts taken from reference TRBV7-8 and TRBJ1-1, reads GAGVSQSPRYKVAKRGQDVALRCDPISGHVSLFWYQQALGQGPEFLTYFQNEAQLDKSGLPSDRFFAERPEGSVSTLKIQRTQQEDSAVYLCASSLRGEGQGLTEAFFGQGTRLTVV.

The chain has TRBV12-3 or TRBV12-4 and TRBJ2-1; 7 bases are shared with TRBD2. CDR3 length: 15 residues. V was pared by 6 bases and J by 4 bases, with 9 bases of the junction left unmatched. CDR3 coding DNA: TGTGCCAGCAGCCAGATGCAGCGGGATTACAATGAGCAGTTCTTC. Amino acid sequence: CASSQMQRDYNEQFF.

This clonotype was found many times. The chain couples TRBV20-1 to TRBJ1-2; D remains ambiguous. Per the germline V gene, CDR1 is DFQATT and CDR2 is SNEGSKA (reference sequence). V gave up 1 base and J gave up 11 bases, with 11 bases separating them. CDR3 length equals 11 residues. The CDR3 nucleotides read TGCAGTGCTAGAGGCACAGAAGGATACACCTTC. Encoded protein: CSARGTEGYTF.

CDR3 bases: TGCGCCAGCAGCTCCGGACAGGGAGGAAACATTCAGTACTTC. Amino acid sequence: CASSSGQGGNIQYF. The chain couples TRBV5-1 to TRBJ2-4; 8 bases are a match to TRBD1. Germline CDR1 is SGHRS and CDR2 is YFSETQ. V gave up 3 bases and J gave up 6 bases; unmatched junction bases: 5. The CDR3 is made up of 14 amino acids.

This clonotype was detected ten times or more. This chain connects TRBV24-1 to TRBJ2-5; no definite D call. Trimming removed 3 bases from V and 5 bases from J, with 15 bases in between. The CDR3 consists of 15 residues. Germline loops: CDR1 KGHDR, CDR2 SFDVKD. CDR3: CATSDRRINVETQYF. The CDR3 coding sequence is TGTGCCACCAGTGATCGCCGGATAAACGTGGAGACCCAGTACTTC.

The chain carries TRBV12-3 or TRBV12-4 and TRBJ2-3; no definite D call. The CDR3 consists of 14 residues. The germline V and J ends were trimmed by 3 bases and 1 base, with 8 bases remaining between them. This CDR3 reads CASSFTGRTDTQYF. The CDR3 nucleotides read TGTGCCAGCAGTTTTACCGGCCGCACAGATACGCAGTATTTT.

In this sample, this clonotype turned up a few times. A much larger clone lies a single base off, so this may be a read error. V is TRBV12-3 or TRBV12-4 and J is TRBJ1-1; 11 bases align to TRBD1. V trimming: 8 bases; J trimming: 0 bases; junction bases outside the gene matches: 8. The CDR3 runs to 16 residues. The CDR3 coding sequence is TGTGCCAGCGGTTCCCGGACAGGGGGCATGAACACTGAAGCTTTCTTT. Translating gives CASGSRTGGMNTEAFF.

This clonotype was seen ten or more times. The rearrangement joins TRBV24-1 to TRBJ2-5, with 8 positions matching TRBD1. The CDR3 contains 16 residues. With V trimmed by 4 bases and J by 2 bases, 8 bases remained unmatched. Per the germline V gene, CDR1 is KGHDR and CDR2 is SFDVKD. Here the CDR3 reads CATSDSTRTGQETQYF. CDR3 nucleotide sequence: TGTGCCACCAGTGACTCGACTAGGACAGGGCAAGAGACCCAGTACTTC.

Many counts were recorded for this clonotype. In DNA form, the CDR3 reads TGTGCCAGCAGTGACCAGACAGGGGGCTGGGAGACCCAGTACTTC. Translated: CASSDQTGGWETQYF. The chain combines TRBV6-2 or TRBV6-3 with TRBJ2-5; 10 bases match TRBD1. The CDR3 is 15 amino acids. Germline CDR1 MNHEY, CDR2 SVGEGT. V lost 5 bases, J lost 5 bases, and 8 bases stayed unmatched.